Listed below are T cell receptor beta chains from one sample, sequenced in a study of regulatory T cells in long-lasting Graves disease. TCRdb called the multiplex PCR reads again in MiXCR, with one record for every CDR3 protein. Found here are 390,000 or so distinct CDR3 sequences, about 12% of them singletons; the top ten hold approximately 20%. These records were also assigned to another study, of T cells in Graves' hyperthyroidism and ophthalmopathy.

The source material was peripheral blood mononuclear cells (PBMCs), sampled at new diagnosis, from a patient treated with antithyroid drugs. The receptors come from a woman aged 18 to 35 with Graves disease. The CDR3 runs from the conserved cysteine through the conserved F or W. The D gene is left open where the match is weak. Some rows have no size entry. The others give once, few or many, or a class for an expanded clone.

V gene	J gene	D gene	clone size	CDR3 protein	CDR3 DNA
TRBV6-2/TRBV6-3	TRBJ2-3	.	many	CASRTDNTDTQYF	TGTGCCAGCAGAACGGATAACACAGATACGCAGTATTTT
TRBV7-9	TRBJ2-5	.	many	CASSLLISLQETQYF	TGTGCCAGCAGCCTCCTGATTAGCCTCCAAGAGACCCAGTACTTC
TRBV28	TRBJ1-1	.	many	CASSVRQGDTEAFF	TGTGCCAGCAGCGTACGACAAGGGGACACTGAAGCTTTCTTT
TRBV12-3/TRBV12-4	TRBJ2-5	.	many	CASTPRTRAQETQYF	TGTGCCAGCACCCCAAGAACCAGGGCGCAAGAGACCCAGTACTTC
TRBV4-1	TRBJ2-5	.	many	CASGITAHETQYF	TGCGCCAGCGGGATCACTGCCCACGAGACCCAGTACTTC
TRBV7-9	TRBJ2-1	TRBD1	few	CASSSPRGQGNEQFF	TGTGCCAGCAGCTCACCCCGCGGACAGGGTAACGAGCAGTTCTTC
TRBV6-1	TRBJ2-2	TRBD2	many	CASSLAGNTRELFF	TGTGCCAGCAGCCTAGCGGGGAACACCAGGGAGCTGTTTTTT
TRBV20-1	TRBJ1-1	.	many	CSARGTVEAFF	TGCAGTGCTAGAGGGACAGTTGAAGCTTTCTTT
TRBV27	TRBJ2-7	TRBD2	.	CASRGLAGLKQYF	TGTGCCAGCAGGGGCCTAGCGGGATTGAAGCAGTACTTC
TRBV28	TRBJ2-2	.	many	CASLRPNTGELFF	TGTGCCAGCCTCAGGCCGAACACCGGGGAGCTGTTTTTT
TRBV28	TRBJ2-2	.	many	CASSPQTGGGSTGELFF	TGTGCCAGCAGTCCCCAGACTGGTGGGGGGAGCACCGGGGAGCTGTTTTTT
TRBV19	TRBJ2-5	.	.	CASSGPSEEKYF	TGTGCCAGTAGTGGCCCCTCGGAGGAAAAGTACTTC
TRBV12-3/TRBV12-4	TRBJ2-2	TRBD1	many	CASSLEGLTGGTGELFF	TGTGCCAGCAGTTTAGAGGGTCTCACAGGGGGAACCGGGGAGCTGTTTTTT
TRBV4-1	TRBJ1-1	.	few	CASSLKPGGGNTEAFF	TGCGCCAGCAGCCTCAAACCTGGGGGCGGGAACACTGAAGCTTTCTTT
TRBV20-1	TRBJ2-1	TRBD2	many	CSASTSGDIYNEQFF	TGCAGTGCTAGTACTAGCGGGGATATTTACAATGAGCAGTTCTTC
TRBV7-9	TRBJ1-2	.	many	CASSFGEGYTF	TGTGCCAGCAGCTTCGGGGAAGGCTACACCTTC
TRBV28	TRBJ2-7	.	many	CASSLPLIPGVYEQYF	TGTGCCAGCAGTTTGCCTCTGATCCCCGGGGTCTACGAGCAGTACTTC
TRBV7-2	TRBJ1-2	.	.	CASSLKWADYGYTF	TGTGCCAGCAGCTTAAAGTGGGCAGACTATGGCTACACCTTC